This paragraph reports one TCR beta chain. Its antigen remains unknown. From 5'RACE with constant-segment primers came TCR alpha and TCR beta cDNA libraries that carried sample barcodes and UMIs. MiXCR, run by TCRdb on the 5' RACE reads, gives a single entry per CDR3 protein. The table lists roughly 300,000 distinct CDR3 sequences, 7.5% to 9.5% of them singletons. This sample stems from a study of T-cell memory formation after mild COVID-19. Regarding the study as a whole: The appearance of some responding clones in pre-infection memory suggested that cross-reactive memory joined. Clones from the second wave (peaking day 37) had unconfirmed SARS-CoV-2 specificity.

The V gene's germline CDR1 is LGHDT and CDR2 YNNKEL (reference sequence). CDR3 length: 13 residues. After removal of 3 bases from V and 6 bases from J, the junction contained 4 bases not matched to a gene. This clonotype was obtained from a young man who had mild COVID-19 (a few samples of this study predate the infection). Cell type and time point are not known. The chain joins TRBV3-1 to TRBJ1-2; 7 bases align to TRBD1. The sequencing sample was made of PBMCs or a T cell subset sorted from them (not recorded which). For the CDR3, the DNA is TGTGCCAGCAGCCACAGACAGGGTAATGGCTACACCTTC. It encodes CASSHRQGNGYTF.